The T cell receptor beta chain under discussion was sequenced for a study of cytomegalovirus exposure and HLA in healthy donors. The CDR3 is made up of 16 amino acids. Germline CDR1 is MNHNS and CDR2 is SASEGT. Trimming took off 2 bases at V and 0 bases at J, with 11 bases between the two ends. A multiplex PCR was run with 60 Vbeta primers and 13 Jbeta primers. Repertoires were generated with immunoSEQ multiplex PCR, while TCRdb's copy carries only in-frame clones and drops some. This table holds 100,000 to 150,000 clones, over 70% found once. Findings of the study overall: CMV serostatus alone was available as immune exposure information.

As to this clone: Its antigen is unidentified.

What was sequenced was PBMCs. The receptor's source is a woman aged 40 to 50 in good health and CMV-seronegative. The chain employs TRBV6-1 and TRBJ1-5; unclear D gene. The chain's CDR3 is CASSEIVAYSNQPQHF. CDR3 bases: TGTGCCAGCAGTGAAATCGTGGCTTATAGCAATCAGCCCCAGCATTTT.